The following is a TCR beta chain sequence with its context. Its antigen is undetermined. Donors came from a validation cohort of 90 to 150 subjects, distinct from the first 666-subject cohort. This record belongs to a study of cytomegalovirus exposure and HLA in healthy donors. Across the whole study: It was reported in a later analysis that the 90 to 150 validation repertoires used the same platform as the 550 to 800 first-cohort repertoires. Overall study results and limits: Cytomegalovirus-associated status was assigned to more than 150 TCR beta chains. Accounts indicate the classifier identified cytomegalovirus status with strong specificity and sensitivity.

Profiling relied on immunoSEQ multiplex PCR, and the TCRdb table lists in-frame clones only, not all of them. The repertoire holds 97,000 or so clones, with over 85% as singletons. The sample was PBMCs. The sequence was obtained from a woman aged 18-35 years in good health and CMV-seronegative.

The CDR3 sequence is CASSARTGGTEAFF. CDR3 sequence (DNA): TGCGCCAGCAGCGCCAGAACAGGGGGCACTGAAGCTTTCTTT. V and J are TRBV10-1 and TRBJ1-1; 8 bases match TRBD1. The CDR3 totals 14 residues. J lost 4 bases, V lost 6 bases, and 7 bases had no gene match. Germline V gene lookup returns CDR1 WNHNN and CDR2 SYGVQD (reference sequence).